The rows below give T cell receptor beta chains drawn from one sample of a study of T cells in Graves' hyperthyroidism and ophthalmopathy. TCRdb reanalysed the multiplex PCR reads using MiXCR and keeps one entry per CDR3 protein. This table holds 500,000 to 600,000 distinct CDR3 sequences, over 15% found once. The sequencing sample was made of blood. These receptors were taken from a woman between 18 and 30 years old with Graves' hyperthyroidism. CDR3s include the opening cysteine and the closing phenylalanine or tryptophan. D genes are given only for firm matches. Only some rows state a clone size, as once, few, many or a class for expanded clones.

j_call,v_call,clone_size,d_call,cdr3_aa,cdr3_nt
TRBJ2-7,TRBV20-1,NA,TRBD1,CSAQEIGGRGTYEQYF,TGCAGTGCCCAAGAGATTGGTGGCAGGGGGACCTACGAGCAGTACTTC
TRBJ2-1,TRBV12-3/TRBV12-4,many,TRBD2,CASLSGGPYNEQFF,TGTGCCAGTCTTAGCGGGGGGCCCTACAATGAGCAGTTCTTC
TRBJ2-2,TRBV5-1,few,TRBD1,CASSVDGQGAYTGELFF,TGCGCCAGCAGCGTGGACGGACAGGGGGCGTACACCGGGGAGCTGTTTTTT
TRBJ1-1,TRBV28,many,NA,CASSPGWVAFF,TGTGCCAGCAGTCCGGGGTGGGTTGCTTTCTTT
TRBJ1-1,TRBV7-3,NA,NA,CASSLGALTEAFF,TGTGCCAGCAGCTTAGGGGCCCTCACTGAAGCTTTCTTT
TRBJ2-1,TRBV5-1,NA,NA,CASSPVGGGPGSRNEQFF,TGCGCCAGCAGCCCCGTCGGAGGGGGCCCTGGGTCGAGGAATGAGCAGTTCTTC
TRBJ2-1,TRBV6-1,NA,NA,CASSPDRLENNEQFF,TGTGCCAGCAGCCCAGACAGGCTCGAGAACAATGAGCAGTTCTTC
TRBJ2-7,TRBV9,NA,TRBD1,CASREPGQGNYEQYF,TGTGCCAGCAGAGAACCGGGACAGGGGAACTACGAGCAGTACTTC
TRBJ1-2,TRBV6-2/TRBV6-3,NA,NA,CASSSQGNYGYTF,TGTGCCAGCAGTTCTCAGGGGAACTATGGCTACACCTTC
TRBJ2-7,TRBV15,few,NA,CATSWTTRGEQYF,TGTGCCACCAGCTGGACGACAAGGGGGGAGCAGTACTTC
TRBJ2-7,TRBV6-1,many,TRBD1,CASTRDRASYEQYF,TGTGCCAGCACCAGGGACAGGGCGTCCTACGAGCAGTACTTC
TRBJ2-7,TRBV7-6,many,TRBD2,CASSIGLAGGSRSYEQYF,TGTGCCAGCAGCATCGGACTAGCGGGGGGTAGTCGCTCCTACGAGCAGTACTTC
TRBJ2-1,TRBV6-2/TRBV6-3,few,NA,CASRSTTGKPYNEQFF,TGTGCCAGCAGATCTACTACGGGGAAACCATACAATGAGCAGTTCTTC
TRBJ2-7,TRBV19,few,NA,CASSMGIGTSPGEQYF,TGTGCCAGTAGTATGGGGATCGGGACTTCCCCAGGAGAGCAGTACTTC
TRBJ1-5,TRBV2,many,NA,CASRRGDQPQHF,TGTGCCAGCAGACGAGGGGATCAGCCCCAGCATTTT
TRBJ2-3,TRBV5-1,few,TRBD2,CASSPSGRTDTQYF,TGCGCCAGCAGCCCTAGCGGACGCACAGATACGCAGTATTTT
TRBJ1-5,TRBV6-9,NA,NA,CASSSRTVSNQPQHF,TGTGCCAGCAGTTCCCGGACGGTTAGCAATCAGCCCCAGCATTTT
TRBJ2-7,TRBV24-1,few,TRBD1,CATSDTNRGNEQYF,TGTGCCACCAGTGATACGAACAGGGGCAACGAGCAGTACTTC
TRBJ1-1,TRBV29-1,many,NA,CSVEVYSQRNTEAFF,TGCAGCGTTGAAGTGTACAGCCAGAGGAACACTGAAGCTTTCTTT
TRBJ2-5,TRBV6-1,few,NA,CASRSSSLETQYF,TGTGCCAGCAGGTCGTCTAGCTTGGAGACCCAGTACTTC
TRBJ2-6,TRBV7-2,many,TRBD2,CASSLVSIGREEFGANVLTF,TGTGCCAGCAGCTTAGTCTCTATAGGGCGGGAGGAGTTTGGGGCCAACGTCCTGACTTTC
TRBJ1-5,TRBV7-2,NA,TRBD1,CASSLDRGRDQPQHF,TGTGCCAGCAGCTTAGACAGGGGGCGGGATCAGCCCCAGCATTTT
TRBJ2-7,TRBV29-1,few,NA,CSVEGGYEQYF,TGCAGCGTGGAGGGGGGGTACGAGCAGTACTTC
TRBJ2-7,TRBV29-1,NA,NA,CSVEEGSSYEQYF,TGCAGCGTTGAAGAGGGCAGCTCCTACGAGCAGTACTTC
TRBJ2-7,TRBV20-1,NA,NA,CSARDPPGQYF,TGCAGTGCTAGAGACCCCCCCGGCCAGTACTTC